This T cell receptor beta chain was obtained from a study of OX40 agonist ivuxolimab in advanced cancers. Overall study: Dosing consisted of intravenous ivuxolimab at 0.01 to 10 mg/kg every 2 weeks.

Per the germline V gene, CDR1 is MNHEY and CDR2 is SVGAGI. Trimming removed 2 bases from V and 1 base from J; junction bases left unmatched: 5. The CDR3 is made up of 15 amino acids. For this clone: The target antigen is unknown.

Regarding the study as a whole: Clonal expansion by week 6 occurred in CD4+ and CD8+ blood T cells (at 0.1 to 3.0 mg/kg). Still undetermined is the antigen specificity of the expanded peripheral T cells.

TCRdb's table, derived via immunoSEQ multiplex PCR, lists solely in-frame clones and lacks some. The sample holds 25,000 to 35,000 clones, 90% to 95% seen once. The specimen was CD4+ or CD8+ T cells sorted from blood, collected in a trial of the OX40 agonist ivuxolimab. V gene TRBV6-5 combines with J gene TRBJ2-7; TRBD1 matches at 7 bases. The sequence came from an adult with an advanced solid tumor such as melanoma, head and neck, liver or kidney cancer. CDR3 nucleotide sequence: TGTGCCAGCAGTTACGTCCGGGACAGTTCCTACGAGCAGTACTTC. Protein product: CASSYVRDSSYEQYF.